A single sample gave rise to the 18 T cell receptor beta chains below, sequenced in a study of blood T cell repertoires in COVID-19. TCRdb keeps only in-frame clones here, not all; method: immunoSEQ multiplex PCR. The top ten clones hold 8% to 10% of a sample with about 280,000 clones, approximately 83% of them seen once. The specimen sequenced was peripheral blood. The receptors derive from a woman in her forties or fifties who had recovered from COVID-19.

The V and J genes are TRBV21-1 and TRBJ2-1; TRBD1, the table's D call, lacks a check against the DNA. TRBV21-1 is given as a pseudogene. This CDR3 spans 17 amino acids. CDR3 DNA: TGTGCCAGCAGCAAACATCAGGGTACGAGCTCCTACAATGAGCAGTTCTTC. Protein: CASSKHQGTSSYNEQFF.

V gene TRBV9 combines with J gene TRBJ1-2; TRBD1 is a possible D gene (5 bases). CDR3 size: 16 residues. V was trimmed by 0 bases and J by 1 base, leaving 13 bases between them. CDR1 SGDLS and CDR2 YYNGEE come from the germline V gene. CDR3 bases: TGTGCCAGCAGCGTAGACGAAGGGGCCTTTAACTATGGCTACACCTTC. Translation gives CASSVDEGAFNYGYTF.

The chain combines TRBV6-6 with TRBJ1-5; perhaps TRBD1 as D (5 bases). This CDR3 region has 15 residues. V was clipped by 0 bases and J by 7 bases, with 13 bases between them. Germline V gives CDR1 MNHNY, CDR2 SVGAGI (reference sequence). Written as DNA, the CDR3 is TGTGCCAGCAGTTACTCGCAAGGGGCTGGGCAGCCCCAGCATTTT. Its translation: CASSYSQGAGQPQHF.

This chain links TRBV29-1 with TRBJ2-7, with a possible D match to TRBD1 (5 bases). V was trimmed by 2 bases and J by 0 bases, leaving 8 bases between them. Germline CDR1 and CDR2: SQVTM and ANQGSEA. The CDR3 extends over 13 amino acids. CDR3 protein: CSVERGGSYEQYF. The DNA for the CDR3 is TGCAGCGTTGAAAGGGGTGGCTCCTACGAGCAGTACTTC.

This chain connects TRBV9 to TRBJ2-2; 8 nucleotides match TRBD1. After removal of 5 bases from V and 0 bases from J, the junction contained 0 bases not matched to a gene. This CDR3 region has 14 residues. CDR1 is SGDLS, CDR2 YYNGEE, per germline. The CDR3 DNA sequence: TGTGCCAGCAGGGACAGGGCGAACACCGGGGAGCTGTTTTTT. Its translation is CASRDRANTGELFF. The full variable domain, in which reference TRBV9 and TRBJ2-2 provide the parts outside the CDR3, is DSGVTQTPKHLITATGQRVTLRCSPRSGDLSVYWYQQSLDQGLQFLIQYYNGEERAKGNILERFSAQQFPDLHSELNLSSLELGDSALYFCASRDRANTGELFFGEGSRLTVL.

This clone was counted only a few times. The chain joins TRBV28 to TRBJ1-1, with 11 bases fitting TRBD1. CDR1 and CDR2 from the germline V gene are MDHEN and SYDVKM. The CDR3 is 18 amino acids. Trimming cost V 4 bases and J 4 bases; bases outside gene matches: 14. The CDR3 reads CASSYPLSLGTGGTEAFF. The CDR3 bases are TGTGCCAGCAGTTATCCCCTCTCTCTTGGGACAGGGGGCACTGAAGCTTTCTTT.

The chain combines TRBV7-3 with TRBJ1-1; tentatively, D is TRBD1 (5 bases). This CDR3 region has 14 residues. The germline gives CDR1 SGHTA, CDR2 FQGTGA. V was trimmed by 3 bases and J by 7 bases, leaving 15 bases between them. CDR3 region: CASSFHFGGDEAFF. The DNA of the CDR3 is TGTGCCAGCAGCTTTCATTTCGGGGGAGATGAAGCTTTCTTT. Full variable domain (missing parts from reference TRBV7-3 and TRBJ1-1): GAGVSQTPSNKVTEKGKYVELRCDPISGHTALYWYRQSLGQGPEFLIYFQGTGAADDSGLPNDRFFAVRPEGSVSTLKIQRTERGDSAVYLCASSFHFGGDEAFFGQGTRLTVV.

The rearrangement links TRBV19 to TRBJ1-5, with TRBD1 matching 9 bases. This CDR3 is 13 amino acids long. The junction had 3 bases not matched to a gene; V was cut back by 5 bases and J by 7 bases. Germline V gene lookup returns CDR1 LNHDA and CDR2 SQIVND (reference sequence). The CDR3 loop is CASSETGGQPQHF. CDR3 nucleotides: TGTGCCAGTAGTGAGACAGGGGGACAGCCCCAGCATTTT.

The chain combines TRBV7-9 with TRBJ2-3; TRBD2 might be the D (6 bases). Trimming shortened V by 5 bases and J by 0 bases, and 15 bases separated the two germline ends. This CDR3 is 16 amino acids long. CDR1 is SEHNR and CDR2 is FQNEAQ in the germline V gene (reference sequence). As DNA, the CDR3 is TGTGCCAGCAGCCGGAGGGGATCTTCTAGCACAGATACGCAGTATTTT. Protein: CASSRRGSSSTDTQYF. Based on the CDR3 plus reference TRBV7-9 and TRBJ2-3, the full variable domain is DTGVSQNPRHKITKRGQNVTFRCDPISEHNRLYWYRQTLGQGPEFLTYFQNEAQLEKSRLLSDRFSAERPKGSFSTLEIQRTEQGDSAMYLCASSRRGSSSTDTQYFGPGTRLTVL.

The chain couples TRBV30 to TRBJ2-3; D is undetermined. Trimming pared 0 bases from V and 6 bases from J, leaving 13 bases between. Germline lookup yields CDR1 GTSNPN and CDR2 SVGIG (reference sequence). This CDR3 is built from 14 residues. In DNA, the CDR3 is TGTGCCTGGAGTGTCTTTACAGATTCCGATACGCAGTATTTT. Protein product: CAWSVFTDSDTQYF.

This clone has just a few counts. V usage is TRBV19 and J usage is TRBJ1-2; D is undetermined. Germline V CDR1 and CDR2: LNHDA, SQIVND (reference sequence). Trimming left V 4 bases short and J 3 bases short, with 15 bases between. There are 15 residues in the CDR3. The CDR3: CASSSPGEVDYGYTF. The CDR3 bases are TGTGCCAGTAGTAGCCCCGGGGAGGTTGACTATGGCTACACCTTC.

This clone appeared a few times. The chain has TRBV27 and TRBJ1-1; D unclear. V gave up 10 bases and J gave up 0 bases, with 21 bases separating them. This CDR3 is built from 16 residues. Germline V gives CDR1 MNHEY, CDR2 SMNVEV (reference sequence). The CDR3 DNA reads TGTGCCACCAAAACGTTTCTTGGCGACTTGAACACTGAAGCTTTCTTT. It translates to CATKTFLGDLNTEAFF.

V usage is TRBV6-5 and J usage is TRBJ2-7; TRBD1 might be the D (6 bases). V was pared by 6 bases and J by 2 bases, with 14 bases between. The CDR3 consists of 14 residues. CDR1 and CDR2 from the germline V gene are MNHEY and SVGAGI. The CDR3 coding sequence is TGTGCCAGCAGCCCCGGGACAAGTACCTACGAGCAGTACTTC. As protein: CASSPGTSTYEQYF.

Written as DNA, the CDR3 is TGTGCCAGCAGCGAGTTGAGGAGCGGGGCCAACGTCCTGACTTTC. Its protein product is CASSELRSGANVLTF. V is TRBV9 and J is TRBJ2-6; D is uncertain. This CDR3 contains 15 residues. Germline V CDR1 and CDR2: SGDLS, YYNGEE. V gave up 3 bases and J gave up 4 bases, with 11 bases separating them.

The V and J genes are TRBV6-5 and TRBJ2-7; no clear D gene. The CDR3 has 13 residues. Germline CDR1 is MNHEY and CDR2 is SVGAGI. The V and J ends lost 5 bases and 2 bases respectively, with 10 bases between them. The CDR3 loop is CASSTQRTYEQYF. The CDR3 nucleotides read TGTGCCAGCAGTACCCAGCGAACCTACGAGCAGTACTTC.

V is TRBV19 and J is TRBJ1-1; TRBD1 might be the D (5 bases). The CDR3 is 13 residues long. V lost 6 bases to trimming and J lost 7 bases, with 15 bases between them. The germline V gene encodes CDR1 LNHDA and CDR2 SQIVND (reference sequence). The CDR3: CASSLGLRVEAFF. DNA of the CDR3: TGTGCCAGTAGCCTGGGACTTAGGGTTGAAGCTTTCTTT.

This chain uses TRBV27 with TRBJ2-2, with no clear D. CDR3 length: 16 amino acids. Germline assignment: CDR1 MNHEY and CDR2 SMNVEV (reference sequence). V lost 2 bases and J 4 bases, leaving 14 bases between the germline ends. The CDR3 protein is CASSLIFAGFTGELFF. As DNA, the CDR3 is TGTGCCAGCAGTTTAATTTTCGCAGGCTTCACCGGGGAGCTGTTTTTT.

This chain uses TRBV27 with TRBJ1-1, with D hard to call. The germline CDR1 and CDR2 sequences are MNHEY and SMNVEV (reference sequence). Trimming took off 5 bases at V and 3 bases at J, with 16 bases between the two ends. This CDR3 is built from 15 residues. CDR3 sequence reads: CASSPPSRVDTEAFF. The CDR3 DNA follows: TGTGCCAGCAGTCCTCCTTCCCGGGTCGACACTGAAGCTTTCTTT.